This TCR beta chain was recorded in a study of response to subunit inactivated influenza vaccine. General study findings and limits: Authors suggested seasonal influenza vaccinations each recruit few new T cells.

This clonotype occurred many times. What it recognizes is unknown. A single record per CDR3 protein comes from TCRdb applying MiXCR to the RT-PCR reads. Counted here are roughly 650,000 distinct CDR3 sequences, 15% to 19% occurring once; the ten biggest clones make up around a tenth. Germline CDR1 is KGHDR and CDR2 is SFDVKD. V lost 7 bases and J lost 7; bases outside the gene matches: 8. CDR3 length: 14 residues. This receptor was taken from a man over 45 who received an inactivated influenza vaccine. The starting material was PBMCs from blood, obtained roughly 13 days after vaccination. This chain connects TRBV24-1 to TRBJ1-2, with 10 bases matching TRBD1. Written as DNA, the CDR3 is TGTGCCACCAGCCCGGGACAGGGGAGGGGTGGCTACACCTTC. This translates into CATSPGQGRGGYTF.